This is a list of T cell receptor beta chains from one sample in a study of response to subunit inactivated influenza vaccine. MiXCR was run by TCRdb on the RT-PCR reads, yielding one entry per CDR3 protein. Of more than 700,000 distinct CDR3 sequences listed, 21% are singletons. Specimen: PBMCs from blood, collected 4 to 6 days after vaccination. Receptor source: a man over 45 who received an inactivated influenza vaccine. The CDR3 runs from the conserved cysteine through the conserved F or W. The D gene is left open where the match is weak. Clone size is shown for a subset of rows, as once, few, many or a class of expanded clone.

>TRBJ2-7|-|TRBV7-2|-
CASSLAAAGAPVEQYF
TGTGCCAGCAGCTTAGCGGCGGCGGGGGCCCCGGTCGAGCAGTACTTC
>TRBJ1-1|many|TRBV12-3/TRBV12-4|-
CASSFNLGGPVGTEAFF
TGTGCCAGCAGTTTCAATCTCGGGGGGCCGGTGGGCACTGAAGCTTTCTTT
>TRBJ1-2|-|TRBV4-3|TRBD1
CASSQGTGVSYGYTF
TGCGCCAGCAGCCAAGGGACAGGGGTTTCCTATGGCTACACCTTC
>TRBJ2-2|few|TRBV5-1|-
CASRTLGITNTGELFF
TGCGCCAGCAGGACCTTGGGTATTACGAACACCGGGGAGCTGTTTTTT
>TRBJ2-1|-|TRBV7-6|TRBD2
CASSPTSGHSYNEQFF
TGTGCCAGCAGCCCGACTAGCGGGCATTCCTACAATGAGCAGTTCTTC
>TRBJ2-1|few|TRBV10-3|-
CAISESSGPDNEQFF
TGTGCCATCAGTGAGTCTAGCGGCCCCGACAATGAGCAGTTCTTC
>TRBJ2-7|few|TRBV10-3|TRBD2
CAISDGLAGTYEQYF
TGTGCCATCAGTGATGGACTAGCGGGGACCTACGAGCAGTACTTC
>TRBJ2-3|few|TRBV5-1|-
CASRPSPRGTDTQYF
TGCGCCAGCAGACCCTCCCCACGGGGGACAGATACGCAGTATTTT
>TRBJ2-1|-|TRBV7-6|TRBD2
CASSSLPQRGGVEQFF
TGTGCCAGCAGCTCCCTTCCCCAGCGGGGGGGCGTTGAGCAGTTCTTC
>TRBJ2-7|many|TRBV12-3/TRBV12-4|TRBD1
CASSDGQGGMYEQYF
TGTGCCAGCAGTGACGGACAGGGTGGTATGTACGAGCAGTACTTC
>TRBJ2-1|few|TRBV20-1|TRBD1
CSARGPNRGISSSYNEQFF
TGCAGTGCTAGAGGTCCGAACAGGGGGATAAGTAGCTCCTACAATGAGCAGTTCTTC
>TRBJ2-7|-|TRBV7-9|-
CASSRPDKNSYEQYF
TGTGCCAGCAGCAGACCGGACAAGAACTCCTACGAGCAGTACTTC
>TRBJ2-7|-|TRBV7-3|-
CASSLSPGSVQYF
TGTGCCAGCAGCTTATCCCCCGGAAGTGTGCAGTACTTC